A selection of T cell receptor beta chains follows, all from one sample in a study of T cells after yellow fever vaccination. In TCRdb, the 5' RACE reads were re-called with MiXCR into one record per CDR3 protein. The top ten hold more than 3% of the sample, which has 250,000 to 300,000 distinct CDR3 sequences, roughly 5.2% seen once. The source was CD4+ T cells sorted from PBMCs, collected on the day of the yellow fever booster vaccination. Receptor source: a man younger than 30 who received the YFV17D yellow fever vaccine. The CDR3 runs from the conserved cysteine through the conserved F or W. Each record gives: D gene, V gene, clone size, J gene, CDR3 DNA, CDR3 protein. D genes are given only for firm matches. For some rows the clone size is stated as once, few or many, or as a class when expanded; others skip it.

d_call: .
v_call: TRBV20-1
clone_size: .
j_call: TRBJ1-5
cdr3_nt: TGCAGTGCTTACCCTGGGCCAACAGGGCAGGGTCAGCCCCAGCATTTT
cdr3_aa: CSAYPGPTGQGQPQHF

d_call: .
v_call: TRBV6-5
clone_size: few
j_call: TRBJ1-1
cdr3_nt: TGTGCCAGCAGTTACTCGATAGTTGGGGACACTGAAGCTTTCTTT
cdr3_aa: CASSYSIVGDTEAFF

d_call: .
v_call: TRBV7-8
clone_size: .
j_call: TRBJ1-1
cdr3_nt: TGTGCCAGCAAAAAGGGGGACACTGAAGCTTTCTTT
cdr3_aa: CASKKGDTEAFF

d_call: .
v_call: TRBV7-9
clone_size: many
j_call: TRBJ2-5
cdr3_nt: TGTGCCAGCAGCTTAGCAGTGGCAGACCAAGAGACCCAGTACTTC
cdr3_aa: CASSLAVADQETQYF

d_call: .
v_call: TRBV7-9
clone_size: few
j_call: TRBJ1-3
cdr3_nt: TGTGCCAGCAGCCCCCCCGTGTATACTGGAAACACCATATATTTT
cdr3_aa: CASSPPVYTGNTIYF

d_call: TRBD1
v_call: TRBV7-8
clone_size: .
j_call: TRBJ2-1
cdr3_nt: TGTGCCAGCACCTCCCGGGGACAGGGGGCCTACAATGAGCAGTTCTTC
cdr3_aa: CASTSRGQGAYNEQFF

d_call: .
v_call: TRBV7-2
clone_size: .
j_call: TRBJ1-1
cdr3_nt: TGTGCCAGCAGCGAGGACTCGAACACTGAAGCTTTCTTT
cdr3_aa: CASSEDSNTEAFF

d_call: .
v_call: TRBV21-1
clone_size: few
j_call: TRBJ2-2
cdr3_nt: TGTGCCAGCAGCATCGGGGCTTGTAAGGTTTTGGGGGAGCTGTTTTTT
cdr3_aa: CASSIGACKVLGELFF

d_call: .
v_call: TRBV4-3
clone_size: many
j_call: TRBJ2-7
cdr3_nt: TGCGCCAGCAGCCACCTCGACAGCGACTCCTACGAGCAGTACTTC
cdr3_aa: CASSHLDSDSYEQYF

d_call: .
v_call: TRBV7-2
clone_size: many
j_call: TRBJ1-2
cdr3_nt: TGTGCCAGCAGCTCCGCAGGCGGGTATGGCTACACCTTC
cdr3_aa: CASSSAGGYGYTF

d_call: TRBD1
v_call: TRBV28
clone_size: few
j_call: TRBJ2-5
cdr3_nt: TGTGCCAGCAGTCTTCCGGGACAGGGGGAGGAGACCCAGTACTTC
cdr3_aa: CASSLPGQGEETQYF

d_call: .
v_call: TRBV3-1
clone_size: few
j_call: TRBJ2-1
cdr3_nt: TGTGCCAGCAGCCGCCTTTTCGATGAGCAGTTCTTC
cdr3_aa: CASSRLFDEQFF

d_call: .
v_call: TRBV20-1
clone_size: many
j_call: TRBJ1-1
cdr3_nt: TGCAGTGCTCTACTAACGAGGGGGGGGACTGAAGCTTTCTTT
cdr3_aa: CSALLTRGGTEAFF

d_call: .
v_call: TRBV7-2
clone_size: many
j_call: TRBJ2-3
cdr3_nt: TGTGCCAGCAGCTTAAATAGCGCAGACACAGATACGCAGTATTTT
cdr3_aa: CASSLNSADTDTQYF

d_call: .
v_call: TRBV20-1
clone_size: few
j_call: TRBJ2-7
cdr3_nt: TGCAGTGCCCCTCGTGGCGGGCAGTACGAGCAGTACTTC
cdr3_aa: CSAPRGGQYEQYF

d_call: TRBD2
v_call: TRBV25-1
clone_size: many
j_call: TRBJ2-5
cdr3_nt: TGTGCCAGCAGTGAATTTCCGCTAGCGGGGGGGAAAGAGACCCAGTACTTC
cdr3_aa: CASSEFPLAGGKETQYF

d_call: .
v_call: TRBV7-9
clone_size: many
j_call: TRBJ2-3
cdr3_nt: TGTGCCAGCAGCTCCGGACTCCGCACAGATACGCAGTATTTT
cdr3_aa: CASSSGLRTDTQYF

d_call: TRBD1
v_call: TRBV10-3
clone_size: .
j_call: TRBJ1-6
cdr3_nt: TGTGCCTCCCACAGGACAGGCGATTCACCCCTCCACTTT
cdr3_aa: CASHRTGDSPLHF

d_call: .
v_call: TRBV18
clone_size: .
j_call: TRBJ1-1
cdr3_nt: TGTGCCAGCGACAACGGCAATGAAGCTTTCTTT
cdr3_aa: CASDNGNEAFF

d_call: .
v_call: TRBV18
clone_size: .
j_call: TRBJ1-5
cdr3_nt: TGTGCCAGCTCCCAGGGAACTTACCAGCCCCAGCATTTT
cdr3_aa: CASSQGTYQPQHF

d_call: .
v_call: TRBV6-5
clone_size: many
j_call: TRBJ1-3
cdr3_nt: TGTGCCAGCAGTTATAACCCAGGAAACACCATATATTTT
cdr3_aa: CASSYNPGNTIYF

d_call: TRBD1
v_call: TRBV5-4
clone_size: many
j_call: TRBJ2-5
cdr3_nt: TGTGCCAGCAGCCAGGGACAGGGTAGGGGTCAAGAGACCCAGTACTTC
cdr3_aa: CASSQGQGRGQETQYF

d_call: TRBD1
v_call: TRBV12-3/TRBV12-4
clone_size: few
j_call: TRBJ1-5
cdr3_nt: TGTGCCAGCAGTCCGGGACAGGGGACTTATAGCAATCAGCCCCAGCATTTT
cdr3_aa: CASSPGQGTYSNQPQHF

d_call: TRBD2
v_call: TRBV5-1
clone_size: .
j_call: TRBJ2-7
cdr3_nt: TGCGCCAGCAGCTTGGTCAGCGGGGTGATCTACGAGCAGTACTTC
cdr3_aa: CASSLVSGVIYEQYF

d_call: .
v_call: TRBV23-1
clone_size: many
j_call: TRBJ2-5
cdr3_nt: TGCGCCAGCAGTCAATCGAGGTCCTACTTCCAAGAGACCCAGTACTTC
cdr3_aa: CASSQSRSYFQETQYF

d_call: .
v_call: TRBV11-2
clone_size: .
j_call: TRBJ2-7
cdr3_nt: TGTGCCAGCAGCTTAGAGATGATTCCCTTTGGAGAGCAGTACTTC
cdr3_aa: CASSLEMIPFGEQYF

d_call: .
v_call: TRBV11-2
clone_size: few
j_call: TRBJ1-2
cdr3_nt: TGTGCCAGCAGGCATACCAGGGCCCTCGAAGGCTACACCTTC
cdr3_aa: CASRHTRALEGYTF

d_call: .
v_call: TRBV12-3/TRBV12-4
clone_size: few
j_call: TRBJ2-2
cdr3_nt: TGTGCCAGCAGTTTACTTCTGGGGACCGGGGAGCTGTTTTTT
cdr3_aa: CASSLLLGTGELFF

d_call: TRBD1
v_call: TRBV20-1
clone_size: many
j_call: TRBJ1-1
cdr3_nt: TGCAGTGCTAGAAACAGGGGGGACACTGAAGCTTTCTTT
cdr3_aa: CSARNRGDTEAFF

d_call: .
v_call: TRBV4-3
clone_size: few
j_call: TRBJ1-1
cdr3_nt: TGCGCCAGCAGCCCATTCTTGAACACTGAAGCTTTCTTT
cdr3_aa: CASSPFLNTEAFF

d_call: .
v_call: TRBV7-2
clone_size: many
j_call: TRBJ1-4
cdr3_nt: TGTGCCAGCAGCTTAGAGAGGGAAAAACTGTTTTTT
cdr3_aa: CASSLEREKLFF

d_call: .
v_call: TRBV6-2/TRBV6-3
clone_size: .
j_call: TRBJ2-1
cdr3_nt: TGTGCCAGCAGTTCCCGCTTAGGAGGGGAGCAGTTCTTC
cdr3_aa: CASSSRLGGEQFF

d_call: TRBD1
v_call: TRBV6-5
clone_size: .
j_call: TRBJ2-5
cdr3_nt: TGTGCCAGCAGGGGACAGTTCCAAGAGACCCAGTACTTC
cdr3_aa: CASRGQFQETQYF

d_call: .
v_call: TRBV18
clone_size: many
j_call: TRBJ1-1
cdr3_nt: TGTGCCAGCTCACCGGACAGAAAAGCTTTCTTT
cdr3_aa: CASSPDRKAFF

d_call: .
v_call: TRBV20-1
clone_size: .
j_call: TRBJ2-3
cdr3_nt: TGCAGTGCCCCATCGGGGGCGGGGTTAGATACGCAGTATTTT
cdr3_aa: CSAPSGAGLDTQYF

d_call: .
v_call: TRBV10-2
clone_size: many
j_call: TRBJ2-2
cdr3_nt: TGCGCCAGCAGTGGGGGTCCCCCCGGGGAGCTGTTTTTT
cdr3_aa: CASSGGPPGELFF

d_call: TRBD1
v_call: TRBV28
clone_size: .
j_call: TRBJ1-2
cdr3_nt: TGTGCCAGCAGTTTATTTTCCGGAGGGGGCCTCTATGGCTACACCTTC
cdr3_aa: CASSLFSGGGLYGYTF

d_call: .
v_call: TRBV15
clone_size: .
j_call: TRBJ1-2
cdr3_nt: TGTGCCACCAGCAGAGCCATCGGCTATGGCTACACCTTC
cdr3_aa: CATSRAIGYGYTF

d_call: .
v_call: TRBV7-3
clone_size: many
j_call: TRBJ2-1
cdr3_nt: TGTGCCAGCGGGCGGGATTCCTACAATGAGCAGTTCTTC
cdr3_aa: CASGRDSYNEQFF

d_call: TRBD2
v_call: TRBV29-1
clone_size: few
j_call: TRBJ2-1
cdr3_nt: TGCAGCGTGACGCGGGGGGGCCCCGGCGATGAGCAGTTCTTC
cdr3_aa: CSVTRGGPGDEQFF

d_call: .
v_call: TRBV10-3
clone_size: many
j_call: TRBJ2-5
cdr3_nt: TGTGCCATCACTGCGGGGTCTTTAGAGACCCAGTACTTC
cdr3_aa: CAITAGSLETQYF

d_call: .
v_call: TRBV4-3
clone_size: many
j_call: TRBJ2-1
cdr3_nt: TGCGCCAGCAGCCAAGATCTCAAGGGGGGTGAGCAGTTCTTC
cdr3_aa: CASSQDLKGGEQFF

d_call: TRBD2
v_call: TRBV7-2
clone_size: .
j_call: TRBJ2-5
cdr3_nt: TGTGCCAGCAGCTTTCTACAACTAGCGGGGGCCGAGACCCAGTACTTC
cdr3_aa: CASSFLQLAGAETQYF

d_call: TRBD2
v_call: TRBV7-2
clone_size: few
j_call: TRBJ2-5
cdr3_nt: TGTGCCAGCAGCGGAGACACGGGACTAGCGGGGGTGGAGACCCAGTACTTC
cdr3_aa: CASSGDTGLAGVETQYF

d_call: .
v_call: TRBV7-9
clone_size: .
j_call: TRBJ2-2
cdr3_nt: TGTGCCAGCAGCTCATCCCCCTATAGGACGTACACCGGGGAGCTGTTTTTT
cdr3_aa: CASSSSPYRTYTGELFF

d_call: .
v_call: TRBV7-9
clone_size: many
j_call: TRBJ2-7
cdr3_nt: TGTGCCAGCAGCCCAACAAGCGTGTACTCTTACTACGAGCAGTACTTC
cdr3_aa: CASSPTSVYSYYEQYF

d_call: .
v_call: TRBV12-3/TRBV12-4
clone_size: .
j_call: TRBJ2-3
cdr3_nt: TGTGCCAGCAGTCCCAGGGAAACCACAGATACGCAGTATTTT
cdr3_aa: CASSPRETTDTQYF

d_call: .
v_call: TRBV5-1
clone_size: .
j_call: TRBJ2-5
cdr3_nt: TGCGCCAGCAGCTTTGAAGGGGCTGAGACCCAGTACTTC
cdr3_aa: CASSFEGAETQYF